Listed below are T cell receptor beta chains from one sample, sequenced in a study of cytomegalovirus exposure and HLA in healthy donors. The repertoire was sequenced with immunoSEQ multiplex PCR; TCRdb's copy has only in-frame clones and lacks some. The repertoire holds approximately 99,000 clones, roughly 84% seen once, with roughly 3% in the top ten. Sequencing was performed on PBMCs. The receptors derive from a woman aged 18-30 years in good health and CMV-seronegative. Both conserved end residues are part of each CDR3.

V gene: TRBV6-5; J gene: TRBJ2-7; CDR3 protein: CASMQAPGYEQYF
V gene: TRBV9; J gene: TRBJ2-2; CDR3 protein: CASRGASGGSNTGELFF
V gene: TRBV5-1; J gene: TRBJ2-3; CDR3 protein: CASSLSGGLDTQYF
V gene: TRBV7-3; J gene: TRBJ1-2; CDR3 protein: CASSLGGARGYGYTF
V gene: TRBV7-8; J gene: TRBJ2-3; CDR3 protein: CASSYRGKRADTQYF
V gene: TRBV6-4; J gene: TRBJ2-1; CDR3 protein: CASSSGVTGPNEQFF
V gene: TRBV5-6; J gene: TRBJ2-2; CDR3 protein: CASSPQGFNGELFF
V gene: TRBV5-6; J gene: TRBJ1-2; CDR3 protein: CASSAGVIRGYTF
V gene: TRBV6-4; J gene: TRBJ2-6; CDR3 protein: CASSDRSGANVLTF
V gene: TRBV27; J gene: TRBJ2-3; CDR3 protein: CASSSRTSSTTRDTQYF
V gene: TRBV27; J gene: TRBJ2-7; CDR3 protein: CASAYRESNEQYF
V gene: TRBV4-1; J gene: TRBJ1-3; CDR3 protein: CASRARVLPGNTIYF
V gene: TRBV5-1; J gene: TRBJ1-1; CDR3 protein: CASSLEGENTEAFF
V gene: TRBV28; J gene: TRBJ2-7; CDR3 protein: CASSPPFDRISEQYF
V gene: TRBV27; J gene: TRBJ2-7; CDR3 protein: CASSLLLRSFHEQYF
V gene: TRBV5-6; J gene: TRBJ1-2; CDR3 protein: CASSLGVGQASYGYTF
V gene: TRBV6-1; J gene: TRBJ1-4; CDR3 protein: CASSPRAGQNEKLFF
V gene: TRBV29-1; J gene: TRBJ2-3; CDR3 protein: CSAPQRGPGQGADTQYF
V gene: TRBV6-5; J gene: TRBJ2-1; CDR3 protein: CASSYSAGGAFNEQFF
V gene: TRBV5-6; J gene: TRBJ2-2; CDR3 protein: CASSLAGGATGELFF
V gene: TRBV6-1; J gene: TRBJ1-1; CDR3 protein: CASRPNQGHTEAFF
V gene: TRBV13; J gene: TRBJ1-2; CDR3 protein: CASSFEGALTSRYGYTF
V gene: TRBV7-8; J gene: TRBJ2-5; CDR3 protein: CASRLHRGDIQETQYF
V gene: TRBV15; J gene: TRBJ2-7; CDR3 protein: CATSRLMQGRVNNKGGDEQYF
V gene: TRBV13; J gene: TRBJ2-5; CDR3 protein: CASSPVRGGYPKETQYF
V gene: TRBV28; J gene: TRBJ2-7; CDR3 protein: CASSRPGQTYEQYF
V gene: TRBV7-9; J gene: TRBJ1-1; CDR3 protein: CASRRRTGLVSEAFF
V gene: TRBV7-9; J gene: TRBJ1-5; CDR3 protein: CASSTRQGKKIYSNQPQHF
V gene: TRBV7-3; J gene: TRBJ2-6; CDR3 protein: CASSFPGSGANVLTF
V gene: TRBV2; J gene: TRBJ1-6; CDR3 protein: CASRPGQAASSYNSPLHF
V gene: TRBV30; J gene: TRBJ2-6; CDR3 protein: CAWTLGLFSSGANVLTF
V gene: TRBV28; J gene: TRBJ1-6; CDR3 protein: CASSSPGQGWRPLHF
V gene: TRBV27; J gene: TRBJ1-6; CDR3 protein: CASRQKIRGAVGNSPLHF
V gene: TRBV11-2; J gene: TRBJ1-2; CDR3 protein: CASSLYRGDGYTF
V gene: TRBV15; J gene: TRBJ2-1; CDR3 protein: CATGPYETGTNEQFF
V gene: TRBV2; J gene: TRBJ2-1; CDR3 protein: CASSENSGGTDEQFF
V gene: TRBV25-1; J gene: TRBJ1-1; CDR3 protein: CASSGNSGTENTEAFF
V gene: TRBV4-1; J gene: TRBJ2-7; CDR3 protein: CASSQEQATASYEQYF
V gene: TRBV9; J gene: TRBJ1-1; CDR3 protein: CASSVGDSLTDTEAFF
V gene: TRBV7-9; J gene: TRBJ2-5; CDR3 protein: CASSLAKSSLAVDRETQYF
V gene: TRBV9; J gene: TRBJ1-1; CDR3 protein: CASSVGTGRGFTEAFF
V gene: TRBV6-6; J gene: TRBJ2-1; CDR3 protein: CASSYAGLGFF
V gene: TRBV7-6; J gene: TRBJ1-2; CDR3 protein: CASSLALRDRGLFGNGYTF
V gene: TRBV7-9; J gene: TRBJ1-1; CDR3 protein: CASSLRAGGSDEAFF
V gene: TRBV6-5; J gene: TRBJ1-1; CDR3 protein: CASSRRGPAAEAFF
V gene: TRBV4-1; J gene: TRBJ2-4; CDR3 protein: CASSQDTGTARLAKNIQYF
V gene: TRBV27; J gene: TRBJ2-7; CDR3 protein: CASSLRGSKGYEQYF
V gene: TRBV5-1; J gene: TRBJ1-1; CDR3 protein: CASSSSPGSTEAFF
V gene: TRBV5-4; J gene: TRBJ2-3; CDR3 protein: CASSPGGTSADTQYF
V gene: TRBV2; J gene: TRBJ1-1; CDR3 protein: CASSVIGLGSTEAFF
V gene: TRBV27; J gene: TRBJ1-5; CDR3 protein: CASSHRGAYSNQPQHF
V gene: TRBV5-6; J gene: TRBJ1-1; CDR3 protein: CASSLVRVGTTEAFF
V gene: TRBV4-2; J gene: TRBJ1-6; CDR3 protein: CASSQILQGLGPSPLHF
V gene: TRBV5-1; J gene: TRBJ2-7; CDR3 protein: CASRFGTGYEQYF
V gene: TRBV30; J gene: TRBJ2-5; CDR3 protein: CASDGSSGVQETQYF
V gene: TRBV6-1; J gene: TRBJ2-1; CDR3 protein: CASRFDRNSYNEQFF
V gene: TRBV18; J gene: TRBJ2-1; CDR3 protein: CASSPGQAVYNEQFF